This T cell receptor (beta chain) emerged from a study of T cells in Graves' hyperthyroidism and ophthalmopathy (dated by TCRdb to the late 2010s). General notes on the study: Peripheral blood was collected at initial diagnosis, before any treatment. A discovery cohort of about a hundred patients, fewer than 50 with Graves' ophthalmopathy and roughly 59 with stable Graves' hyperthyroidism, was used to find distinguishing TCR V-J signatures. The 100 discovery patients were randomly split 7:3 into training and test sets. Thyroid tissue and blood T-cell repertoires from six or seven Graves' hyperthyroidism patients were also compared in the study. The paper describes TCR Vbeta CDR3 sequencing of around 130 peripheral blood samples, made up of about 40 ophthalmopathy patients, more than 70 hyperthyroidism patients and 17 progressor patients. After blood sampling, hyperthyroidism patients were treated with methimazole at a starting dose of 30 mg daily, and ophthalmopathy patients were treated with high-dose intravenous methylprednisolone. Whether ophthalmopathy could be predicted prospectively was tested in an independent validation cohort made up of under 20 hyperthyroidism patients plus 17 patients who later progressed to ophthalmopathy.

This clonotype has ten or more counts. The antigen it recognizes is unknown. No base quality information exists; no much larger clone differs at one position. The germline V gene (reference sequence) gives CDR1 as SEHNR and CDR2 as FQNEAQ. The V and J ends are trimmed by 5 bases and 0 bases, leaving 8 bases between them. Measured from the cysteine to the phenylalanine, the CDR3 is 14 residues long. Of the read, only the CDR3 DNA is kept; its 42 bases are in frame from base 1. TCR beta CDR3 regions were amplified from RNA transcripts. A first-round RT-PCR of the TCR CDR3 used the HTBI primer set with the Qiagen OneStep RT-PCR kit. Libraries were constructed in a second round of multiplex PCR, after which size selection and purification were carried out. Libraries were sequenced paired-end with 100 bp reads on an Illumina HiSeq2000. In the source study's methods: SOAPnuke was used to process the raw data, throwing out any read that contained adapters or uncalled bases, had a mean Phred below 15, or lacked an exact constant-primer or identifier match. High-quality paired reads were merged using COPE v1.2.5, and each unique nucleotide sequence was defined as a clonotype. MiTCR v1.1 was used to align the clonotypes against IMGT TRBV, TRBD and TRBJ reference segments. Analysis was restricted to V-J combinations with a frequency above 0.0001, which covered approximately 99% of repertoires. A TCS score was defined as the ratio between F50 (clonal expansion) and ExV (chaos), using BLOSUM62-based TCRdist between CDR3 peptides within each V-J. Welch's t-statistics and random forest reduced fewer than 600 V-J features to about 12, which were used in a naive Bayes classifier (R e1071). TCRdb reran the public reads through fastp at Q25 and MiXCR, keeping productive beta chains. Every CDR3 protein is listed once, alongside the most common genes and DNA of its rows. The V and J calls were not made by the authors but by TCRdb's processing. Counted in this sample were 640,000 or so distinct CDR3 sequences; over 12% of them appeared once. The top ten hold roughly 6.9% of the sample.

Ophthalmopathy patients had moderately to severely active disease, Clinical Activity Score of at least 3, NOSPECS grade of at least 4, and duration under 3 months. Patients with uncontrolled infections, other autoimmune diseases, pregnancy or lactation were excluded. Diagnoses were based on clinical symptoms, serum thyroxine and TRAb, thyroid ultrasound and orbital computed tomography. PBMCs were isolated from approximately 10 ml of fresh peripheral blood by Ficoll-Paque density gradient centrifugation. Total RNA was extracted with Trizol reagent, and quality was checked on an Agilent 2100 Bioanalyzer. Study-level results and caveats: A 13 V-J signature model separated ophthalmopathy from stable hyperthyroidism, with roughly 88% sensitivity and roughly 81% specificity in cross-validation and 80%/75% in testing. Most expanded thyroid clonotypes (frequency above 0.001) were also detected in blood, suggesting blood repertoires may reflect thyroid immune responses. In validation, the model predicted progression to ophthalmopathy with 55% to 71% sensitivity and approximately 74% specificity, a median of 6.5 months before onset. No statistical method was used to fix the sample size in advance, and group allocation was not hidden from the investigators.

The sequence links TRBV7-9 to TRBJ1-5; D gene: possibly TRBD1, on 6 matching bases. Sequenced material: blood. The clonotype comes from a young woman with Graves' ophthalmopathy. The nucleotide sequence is TGTGCCAGCAGCGGGGGGCCTAGCAATCAGCCCCAGCATTTT. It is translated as CASSGGPSNQPQHF.